This TCR beta chain was identified in a study of T cell responses to AZD1222 COVID-19 vaccine. The study, taken as a whole, reports: Repertoires were collected only later (after the peak T cell response had occurred). Donors were chiefly white British, with a greater number of females, and clonal diversity was perhaps underestimated.

The table came from immunoSEQ multiplex PCR; TCRdb's copy has only in-frame clones and leaves some out. The data show tens of thousands of clones, around 90% seen once. The CDR3 is 16 amino acids. Losses at the gene ends were 7 bases for V and 0 bases for J; bases not matched to a gene: 6. CDR1 and CDR2 from the germline V gene are LNHDA and SQIVND (reference sequence). Concerning this clone itself: The antigen is not known.

The clonotype comes from an adult in good health. The gene calls are TRBV19 and TRBJ1-4, with 9 bases matching TRBD1. Sequenced here: peripheral blood, sampled on day 0 of AZD1222 vaccination. For the CDR3, the DNA is TGTGCCAGTAACGACAGGGGGGGAGCAACTAATGAAAAACTGTTTTTT. It translates to CASNDRGGATNEKLFF.